Sequencing of this T cell receptor (beta chain) was carried out in a study of blood T cell repertoires in COVID-19. Study-wide background: The samples span acute and convalescent COVID-19 from the United States, Italy and Spain. T cells, B-cell-depleted T cells, or PBMCs supplied cDNA or gDNA.

V dropped 6 bases and J dropped 5; count of bases not matched to a gene: 7. CDR3 length: 14 amino acids. Germline lookup yields CDR1 SGDLS and CDR2 YYNGEE. This table comes from immunoSEQ multiplex PCR, and its TCRdb copy is limited to in-frame clones, with some not included. The sample lists 150,000 or so clones, roughly 76% occurring once. This TCR came from a human donor with acute or convalescent COVID-19. The donor label of this sample is uncertain. Sequenced material: peripheral blood. The J gene is TRBJ1-2, the V gene TRBV9; 10 nucleotides match TRBD1. CDR3 amino acids: CASTNDRGLYGYTF. The CDR3 region has the DNA TGTGCCAGCACCAACGACAGGGGGCTTTATGGCTACACCTTC. Complete variable domain (other parts from reference TRBV9 and TRBJ1-2): DSGVTQTPKHLITATGQRVTLRCSPRSGDLSVYWYQQSLDQGLQFLIQYYNGEERAKGNILERFSAQQFPDLHSELNLSSLELGDSALYFCASTNDRGLYGYTFGSGTRLTVV.